Below are 28 T cell receptor beta chains sequenced from a single sample in a study of blood T cell repertoires in COVID-19. Generated by immunoSEQ multiplex PCR, the TCRdb table keeps only in-frame clones and is missing some. The repertoire holds approximately 160,000 clones, with over 70% as singletons. The sequencing sample was made of PBMCs or T cells enriched from blood (not recorded which). Receptor source: a woman between 45 and 65 years old in a cohort exposed to, infected with or recovered from COVID-19 (not recorded which).

The chain recombines TRBV7-9 with TRBJ2-7, with D maybe TRBD1 (6 bases). Trimming removed 7 bases from V and 5 bases from J, with 21 bases in between. The CDR3 totals 15 residues. Germline CDR1 and CDR2: SEHNR and FQNEAQ (reference sequence). In nucleotides, the CDR3 is TGTGCCAGCAACCGACCCACCGAACAGGGCCACGAGCAGTACTTC. It translates to CASNRPTEQGHEQYF.

In DNA, the CDR3 is TGTGCCAGCAGCCAGGACGGGACAGGGGATGGCTACACCTTC. It codes for CASSQDGTGDGYTF. The chain joins TRBV4-2 to TRBJ1-2; 10 bases are shared with TRBD1. The germline gives CDR1 LGHNA, CDR2 YNFKEQ. V gave up 3 bases and J gave up 6 bases; unmatched junction bases: 4. The CDR3 runs 14 residues.

V usage is TRBV19 and J usage is TRBJ2-2; 12 positions match TRBD2. From germline, CDR1 is LNHDA and CDR2 SQIVND (reference sequence). This CDR3 comprises 17 residues. J was trimmed by 2 bases and V by 3 bases; bases with no gene match: 4. The CDR3 DNA reads TGTGCCAGTAGTATGCCGACTAGCGGGAGTAACACCGGGGAGCTGTTTTTT. Translation gives CASSMPTSGSNTGELFF.

V gene TRBV10-2 combines with J gene TRBJ2-2; D is possibly TRBD1 (6 bases). V was shortened by 8 bases and J by 2 bases, with 12 bases between the two germline ends. Germline assignment: CDR1 WSHSY and CDR2 SAAADI. This CDR3 spans 14 amino acids. CDR3 sequence reads: CASGLRGNTGELFF. The CDR3, as DNA: TGCGCCAGCGGACTCAGGGGAAACACCGGGGAGCTGTTTTTT.

The chain links TRBV5-1 to TRBJ2-1, with a tentative D call TRBD2 (6 bases). V lost 5 bases and J 3 bases, leaving 15 bases between the germline ends. The CDR3 runs 15 residues. Germline CDR1 is SGHRS and CDR2 is YFSETQ. The CDR3 DNA reads as TGCGCCAGCAGGACGGGGACTGCGGACTACAATGAGCAGTTCTTC. Translating gives CASRTGTADYNEQFF.

V and J are TRBV12-3 or TRBV12-4 and TRBJ1-1; D not certain. The CDR3 is 12 residues long. The V end lost 6 bases, the J end lost 5 bases, and 10 bases lay between the germline ends. The CDR3 reads CASSYGWTEAFF. The CDR3 region has the DNA TGTGCCAGCAGCTACGGTTGGACTGAAGCTTTCTTT.

The V and J genes are TRBV19 and TRBJ1-1; D remains unclear. The germline V and J ends were trimmed by 0 bases and 2 bases, with 4 bases remaining between them. The CDR3 runs 13 residues. From germline, CDR1 is LNHDA and CDR2 SQIVND (reference sequence). The CDR3 loop reads CASSIDGNTEAFF. In nucleotides, the CDR3 is TGTGCCAGTAGTATAGACGGTAACACTGAAGCTTTCTTT.

The chain couples TRBV7-2 to TRBJ1-1; a possible D gene is TRBD1 (5 bases). This CDR3 is 14 amino acids long. Germline CDR1 and CDR2: SGHTA and FQGNSA. Trimming took 4 bases from V and 4 from J, leaving 13 bases between them. The CDR3 spells CASSYQGGGTEAFF. The CDR3 DNA follows: TGTGCCAGCAGCTACCAGGGTGGTGGCACTGAAGCTTTCTTT.

The chain has TRBV9 and TRBJ1-1; D is perhaps TRBD1 (6 bases). V was trimmed by 1 base and J by 5 bases, leaving 12 bases between them. CDR3 length: 14 amino acids. Germline V CDR1 and CDR2: SGDLS, YYNGEE. The CDR3 loop is CASSVQGTGTEAFF. CDR3 coding DNA: TGTGCCAGCAGCGTACAGGGGACGGGGACTGAAGCTTTCTTT. Full variable domain (outside the CDR3, taken from reference TRBV9 and TRBJ1-1): DSGVTQTPKHLITATGQRVTLRCSPRSGDLSVYWYQQSLDQGLQFLIQYYNGEERAKGNILERFSAQQFPDLHSELNLSSLELGDSALYFCASSVQGTGTEAFFGQGTRLTVV.

The chain links TRBV29-1 to TRBJ2-1, with 12 bases identical to TRBD1. There are 15 residues in the CDR3. Germline CDR1 SQVTM, CDR2 ANQGSEA. The V segment lost 6 bases and the J segment 7 bases; nucleotides outside the gene matches: 10. CDR3 protein: CSVKPGTGGWNEQFF. The CDR3 DNA follows: TGCAGCGTCAAGCCAGGGACAGGGGGCTGGAATGAGCAGTTCTTC.

J is TRBJ2-5 and V is TRBV28; D gene ambiguous. Trimming left V 3 bases short and J 0 bases short, with 8 bases between. This CDR3 is 14 amino acids long. The germline CDR1 and CDR2 sequences are MDHEN and SYDVKM. The CDR3 spells CASSLTPYQETQYF. The CDR3 DNA follows: TGTGCCAGCAGTTTGACTCCATACCAAGAGACCCAGTACTTC.

This chain connects TRBV28 to TRBJ2-1; 7 bases line up with TRBD2. The CDR3 is made up of 13 amino acids. Germline V gene sequence: CDR1 MDHEN, CDR2 SYDVKM. The ends lost 2 bases at V and 8 bases at J; junction bases unmatched: 3. CDR3: CASSLLAADEQFF. The CDR3 nucleotides are TGTGCCAGCAGTTTACTAGCGGCGGATGAGCAGTTCTTC.

This sequence joins TRBV10-3 and TRBJ2-7; 9 bases fit TRBD2. CDR1 and CDR2 from the germline V gene are ENHRY and SYGVKD. V dropped 0 bases and J dropped 7; count of bases not matched to a gene: 10. The CDR3 loop spans 16 amino acids. For the CDR3, the DNA is TGTGCCATCAGTGAGTCCGGGCGGGGGGGACCAATGGAGCAGTACTTC. It specifies CAISESGRGGPMEQYF.

This clone showed up just a few times. This chain uses TRBV10-3 with TRBJ2-2; weak D call: TRBD2 (5 bases). The CDR3 has 12 amino acids. V was clipped by 8 bases and J by 2 bases, with 6 bases between them. Germline V gene sequence: CDR1 ENHRY, CDR2 SYGVKD. CDR3 sequence reads: CAIEGNTGELFF. CDR3 in DNA: TGTGCCATCGAGGGTAACACCGGGGAGCTGTTTTTT.

This chain uses TRBV3-1 (or the pseudogene TRBV3-2) with TRBJ2-1, with D hard to call. V was trimmed by 3 bases and J by 4 bases, leaving 4 bases between them. The CDR3 runs 12 residues. The V gene's germline CDR1 is LGHDT and CDR2 YNNKEL (reference sequence). CDR3 loop: CASSHSYNEQFF. In DNA, the CDR3 is TGTGCCAGCAGCCATTCTTACAATGAGCAGTTCTTC.

The V call is TRBV3-1 (or the pseudogene TRBV3-2), the J call TRBJ1-6; the match to TRBD1 covers 9 bases. J was trimmed by 10 bases and V by 3 bases; bases with no gene match: 7. This CDR3 contains 15 residues. Germline V gene data show CDR1 as LGHDT and CDR2 as YNNKEL (reference sequence). Written as DNA, the CDR3 is TGTGCCAGCAGCCAGGACAGGGGTTCGTGGTCACCCCTCCACTTT. Translating it yields CASSQDRGSWSPLHF.

This clone showed up just a few times. The rearrangement links TRBV2 to TRBJ2-7; 10 positions agree with TRBD1. CDR3 length: 16 amino acids. The germline CDR1 and CDR2 sequences are SNHLY and FYNNEI. Unmatched junction bases numbered 12, after V lost 5 bases and J lost 5 bases. The CDR3 here is CASSRDPRTGGDEQYF. The CDR3 coding sequence is TGTGCCAGCAGTAGGGACCCGAGGACAGGGGGAGACGAGCAGTACTTC.

J is TRBJ2-5 and V is TRBV19, with 8 positions matching TRBD1. CDR1 is LNHDA, CDR2 SQIVND, per germline (reference sequence). V was clipped by 0 bases and J by 4 bases; unmatched bases: 4. This CDR3 region has 15 residues. The CDR3 is CASSIDRGRLETQYF. CDR3 DNA: TGTGCCAGTAGTATAGACAGGGGGCGGCTAGAGACCCAGTACTTC.

The chain has TRBV19 and TRBJ2-4, with D maybe TRBD1 (5 bases). The V and J ends lost 5 bases and 3 bases respectively, with 11 bases between them. The CDR3 has 14 residues. The V gene's germline CDR1 is LNHDA and CDR2 SQIVND (reference sequence). This CDR3 is CASSPSGNKNIQYF. The CDR3 DNA sequence: TGTGCCAGTAGTCCCTCAGGGAACAAAAACATTCAGTACTTC.

A single count supports this clone. The rearrangement links TRBV2 to TRBJ2-7; 7 nucleotides line up with TRBD2. The length of the CDR3 is 15 residues. Unmatched junction bases numbered 12, after V lost 8 bases and J lost 2 bases. CDR1 and CDR2 (germline): SNHLY, FYNNEI. The CDR3 DNA is TGTGCCAGCGTCCTGGGGGGAGGGCCTACCTACGAGCAGTACTTC. It specifies CASVLGGGPTYEQYF.

The chain has TRBV7-2 and TRBJ2-7, with 7 bases matching TRBD2. CDR3 length: 16 amino acids. Germline lookup yields CDR1 SGHTA and CDR2 FQGNSA. The V gene end was trimmed by 5 bases and the J gene end by 7 bases; junction bases not matched to a gene: 17. The CDR3 protein is CASSRAFRGPGGEQYF. The CDR3 bases are TGTGCCAGCAGCCGGGCCTTTAGAGGCCCCGGGGGGGAGCAGTACTTC.

The J gene is TRBJ2-2, the V gene TRBV5-1; 10 positions match TRBD2. Germline loops: CDR1 SGHRS, CDR2 YFSETQ. V lost 3 bases, J lost 7 bases, and 15 bases stayed unmatched. The CDR3 is 18 amino acids. The CDR3 protein is CASSWDLVVAGGVGELFF. CDR3 DNA sequence: TGCGCCAGCAGCTGGGACCTTGTAGTAGCGGGAGGTGTCGGGGAGCTGTTTTTT.

The chain is built from TRBV4-3 and TRBJ2-7; D may be TRBD1 (5 bases). V was pared by 0 bases and J by 6 bases, with 18 bases between. The germline V gene has CDR1 LGHNA and CDR2 YSLEER. The CDR3 runs to 16 residues. As DNA, the CDR3 is TGCGCCAGCAGCCAAGATCGTGGGGCTGTAGGCCTCGAGCAGTACTTC. The encoded protein is CASSQDRGAVGLEQYF.

J is TRBJ1-2 and V is TRBV6-5; D is unresolved. The CDR3 covers 14 residues. Trimming cost V 0 bases and J 0 bases, with 5 bases left between them. Germline loops: CDR1 MNHEY, CDR2 SVGAGI. The CDR3 nucleotides are TGTGCCAGCAGTTACTCGCGAGCTAACTATGGCTACACCTTC. Translated: CASSYSRANYGYTF.

The CDR3 DNA reads as TGTGCCAGCAGCTTATTAGCGGGACCCTCCTACAATGAGCAGTTCTTC. It encodes CASSLLAGPSYNEQFF. The genes are TRBV7-3 and TRBJ2-1; 8 nucleotides align to TRBD2. With V trimmed by 2 bases and J by 0 bases, 3 bases remained unmatched. From germline, CDR1 is SGHTA and CDR2 FQGTGA. This CDR3 comprises 16 residues.

The gene calls are TRBV6-1 and TRBJ1-5, with D perhaps matching TRBD1 (6 bases). CDR3 size: 16 residues. CDR1 and CDR2 from the germline V gene are MNHNS and SASEGT. V gave up 5 bases and J gave up 2 bases, with 16 bases separating them. This CDR3 reads CASSKGGGRGNQPQHF. CDR3 in DNA: TGTGCCAGCAGTAAAGGGGGGGGGCGAGGCAATCAGCCCCAGCATTTT.

This chain links TRBV10-2 with TRBJ2-7; 9 nucleotides agree with TRBD1. V was pared by 7 bases and J by 2 bases, with 6 bases of the junction left unmatched. CDR3 length: 14 amino acids. The germline CDR1 and CDR2 sequences are WSHSY and SAAADI. CDR3 protein: CASMGGDRAYEQYF. The CDR3 coding sequence is TGCGCCAGCATGGGGGGGGACAGGGCCTACGAGCAGTACTTC.

The table lists this clone with a few counts. This rearrangement joins TRBV7-2 to TRBJ2-2, with D possibly matching TRBD2 (5 bases). The CDR3 runs 15 residues. The V gene lost 5 bases and the J gene lost 5 bases, with 15 bases spanning the gap. Germline CDR1 reads SGHTA; CDR2 reads FQGNSA. CDR3 amino acids: CASSTYLGGTGELFF. CDR3 DNA: TGTGCCAGCAGCACTTACTTAGGAGGTACCGGGGAGCTGTTTTTT. The full variable domain, completed using reference TRBV7-2 and TRBJ2-2, is GAGVSQSPSNKVTEKGKDVELRCDPISGHTALYWYRQSLGQGLEFLIYFQGNSAPDKSGLPSDRFSAERTGGSVSTLTIQRTQQEDSAVYLCASSTYLGGTGELFFGEGSRLTVL.